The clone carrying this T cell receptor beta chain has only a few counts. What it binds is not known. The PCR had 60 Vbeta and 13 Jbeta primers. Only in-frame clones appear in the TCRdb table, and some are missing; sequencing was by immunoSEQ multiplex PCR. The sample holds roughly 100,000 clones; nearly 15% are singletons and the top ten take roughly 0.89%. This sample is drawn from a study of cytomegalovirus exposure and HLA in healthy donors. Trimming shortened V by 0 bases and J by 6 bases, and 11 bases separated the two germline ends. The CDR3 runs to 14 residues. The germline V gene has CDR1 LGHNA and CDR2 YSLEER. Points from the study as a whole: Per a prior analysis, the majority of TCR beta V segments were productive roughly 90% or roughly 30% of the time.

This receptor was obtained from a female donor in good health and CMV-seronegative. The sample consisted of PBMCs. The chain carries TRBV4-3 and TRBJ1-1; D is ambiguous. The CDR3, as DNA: TGCGCCAGCAGCCAAGAGCAGGCCGTGGCTGAAGCTTTCTTT. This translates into CASSQEQAVAEAFF.